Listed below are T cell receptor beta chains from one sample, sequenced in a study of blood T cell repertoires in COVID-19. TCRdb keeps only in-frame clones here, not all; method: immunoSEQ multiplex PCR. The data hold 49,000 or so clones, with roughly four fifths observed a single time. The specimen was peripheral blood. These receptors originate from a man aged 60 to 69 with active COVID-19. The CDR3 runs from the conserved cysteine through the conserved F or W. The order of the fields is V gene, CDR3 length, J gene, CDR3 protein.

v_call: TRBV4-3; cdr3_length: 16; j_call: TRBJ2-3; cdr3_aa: CASSTTSGGYTDTQYF
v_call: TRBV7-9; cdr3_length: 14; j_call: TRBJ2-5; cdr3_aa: CASSSTDREETQYF
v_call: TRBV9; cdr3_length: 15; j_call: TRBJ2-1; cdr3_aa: CASSVSGGVTTEQFF
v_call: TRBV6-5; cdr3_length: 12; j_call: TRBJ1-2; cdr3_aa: CASKGQIYGYTF
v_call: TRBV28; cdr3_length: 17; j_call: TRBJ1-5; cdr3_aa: CASRGQGAGGSNQPQHF
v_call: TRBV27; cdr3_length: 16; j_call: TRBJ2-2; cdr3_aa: CASKGLAAAGTGELFF
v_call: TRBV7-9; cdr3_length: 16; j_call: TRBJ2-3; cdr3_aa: CASSLDRGLLTDTQYF
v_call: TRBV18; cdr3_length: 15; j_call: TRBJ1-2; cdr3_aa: CASSESRAFNYGYTF
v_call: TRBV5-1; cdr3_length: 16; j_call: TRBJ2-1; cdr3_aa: CASSLGQLISYNEQFF
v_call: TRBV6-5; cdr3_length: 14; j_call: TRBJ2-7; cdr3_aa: CASSYRTGINEQYF
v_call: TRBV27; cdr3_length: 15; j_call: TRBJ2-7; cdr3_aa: CASSRTSGRIYEQYF
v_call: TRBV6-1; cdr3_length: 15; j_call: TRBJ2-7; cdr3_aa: CASSEAAGGPYEQYF
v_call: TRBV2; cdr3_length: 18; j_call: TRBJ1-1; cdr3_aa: CASSEWSRGWGQSTEAFF
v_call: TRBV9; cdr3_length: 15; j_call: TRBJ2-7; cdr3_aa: CASSVASGGTYEQYF
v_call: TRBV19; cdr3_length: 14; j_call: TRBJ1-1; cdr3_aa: CASSSSFRNTEAFF
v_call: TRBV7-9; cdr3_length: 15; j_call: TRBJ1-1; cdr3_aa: CASSQSGILNTEAFF
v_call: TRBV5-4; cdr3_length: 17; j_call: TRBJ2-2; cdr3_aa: CASSLGEGTRGTGELFF
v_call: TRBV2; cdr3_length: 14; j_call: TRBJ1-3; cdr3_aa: CASRQGLSGNTIYF
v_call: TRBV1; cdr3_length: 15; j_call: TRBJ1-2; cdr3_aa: CTSSQVTGGRDGYTF
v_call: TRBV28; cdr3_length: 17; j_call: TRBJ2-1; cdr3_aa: CASSSLPGGAPYNEQFF
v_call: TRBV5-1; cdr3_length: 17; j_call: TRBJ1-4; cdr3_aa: CASSAGQGVITNEKLFF
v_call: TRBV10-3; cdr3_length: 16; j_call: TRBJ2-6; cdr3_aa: CAISPAGVSGANVLTF
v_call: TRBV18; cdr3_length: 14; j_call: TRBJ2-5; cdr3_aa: CASSPGLNQETQYF